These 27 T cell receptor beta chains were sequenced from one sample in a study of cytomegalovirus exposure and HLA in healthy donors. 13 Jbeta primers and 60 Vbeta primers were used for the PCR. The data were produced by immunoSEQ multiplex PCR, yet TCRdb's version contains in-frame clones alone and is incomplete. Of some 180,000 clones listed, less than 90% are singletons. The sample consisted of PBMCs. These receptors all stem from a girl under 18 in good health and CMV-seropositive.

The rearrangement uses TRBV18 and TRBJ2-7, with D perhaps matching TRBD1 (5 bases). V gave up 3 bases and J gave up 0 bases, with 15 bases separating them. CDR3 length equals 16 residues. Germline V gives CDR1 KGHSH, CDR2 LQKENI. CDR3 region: CASSPLGGAVSYEQYF. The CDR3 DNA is TGTGCCAGCTCACCTCTGGGTGGGGCCGTCTCCTACGAGCAGTACTTC.

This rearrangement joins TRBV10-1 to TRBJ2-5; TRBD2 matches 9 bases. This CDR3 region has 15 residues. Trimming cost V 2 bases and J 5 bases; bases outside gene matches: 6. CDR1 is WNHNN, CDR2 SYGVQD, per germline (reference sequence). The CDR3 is CASSETSGSGETQYF. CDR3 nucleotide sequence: TGCGCCAGCAGTGAGACTAGCGGGTCGGGGGAGACCCAGTACTTC.

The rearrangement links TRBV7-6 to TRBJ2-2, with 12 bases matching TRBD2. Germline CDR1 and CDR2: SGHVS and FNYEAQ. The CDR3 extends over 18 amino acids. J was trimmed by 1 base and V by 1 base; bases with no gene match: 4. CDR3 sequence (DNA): TGTGCCAGCAGCTTAGGACTAGCGGGAGCCCAGAACACCGGGGAGCTGTTTTTT. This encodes CASSLGLAGAQNTGELFF.

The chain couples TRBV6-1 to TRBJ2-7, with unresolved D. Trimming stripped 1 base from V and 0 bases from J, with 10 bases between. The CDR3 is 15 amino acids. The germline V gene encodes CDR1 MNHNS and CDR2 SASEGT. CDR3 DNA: TGTGCCAGCAGTGAAGGGCCACCAACCTCCTACGAGCAGTACTTC. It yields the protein CASSEGPPTSYEQYF.

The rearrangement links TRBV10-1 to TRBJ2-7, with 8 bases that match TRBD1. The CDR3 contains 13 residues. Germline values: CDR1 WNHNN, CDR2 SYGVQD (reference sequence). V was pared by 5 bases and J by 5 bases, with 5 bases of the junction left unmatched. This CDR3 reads CASSQQGVDEQYF. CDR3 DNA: TGCGCCAGCAGTCAACAGGGGGTCGACGAGCAGTACTTC.

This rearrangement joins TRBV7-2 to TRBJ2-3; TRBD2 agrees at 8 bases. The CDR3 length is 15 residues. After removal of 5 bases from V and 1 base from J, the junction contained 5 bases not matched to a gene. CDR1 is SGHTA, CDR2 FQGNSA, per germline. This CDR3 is CASSLSGSGTDTQYF. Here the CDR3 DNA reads TGTGCCAGCAGCCTGAGCGGGAGCGGCACAGATACGCAGTATTTT. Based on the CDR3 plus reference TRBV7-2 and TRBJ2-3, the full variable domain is GAGVSQSPSNKVTEKGKDVELRCDPISGHTALYWYRQSLGQGLEFLIYFQGNSAPDKSGLPSDRFSAERTGGSVSTLTIQRTQQEDSAVYLCASSLSGSGTDTQYFGPGTRLTVL.

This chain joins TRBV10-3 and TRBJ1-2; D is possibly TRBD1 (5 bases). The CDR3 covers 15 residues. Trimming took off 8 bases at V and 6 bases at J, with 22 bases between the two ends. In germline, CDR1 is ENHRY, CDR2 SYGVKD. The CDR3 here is CAIWVGTESPHGYTF. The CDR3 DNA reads TGTGCCATCTGGGTGGGGACTGAGTCCCCCCATGGCTACACCTTC.

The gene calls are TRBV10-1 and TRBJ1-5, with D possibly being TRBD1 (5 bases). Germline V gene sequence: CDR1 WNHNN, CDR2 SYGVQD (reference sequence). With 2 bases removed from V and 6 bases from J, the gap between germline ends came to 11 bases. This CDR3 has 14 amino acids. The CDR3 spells CASSEGTILQPQHF. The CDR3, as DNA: TGCGCCAGCAGTGAGGGGACTATCCTTCAGCCCCAGCATTTT.

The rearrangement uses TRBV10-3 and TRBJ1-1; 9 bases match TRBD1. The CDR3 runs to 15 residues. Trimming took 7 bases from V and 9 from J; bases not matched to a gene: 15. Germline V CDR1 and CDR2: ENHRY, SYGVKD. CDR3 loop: CAITPGQGKGLQAFF. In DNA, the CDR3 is TGTGCCATCACCCCGGGACAGGGAAAGGGCCTACAAGCTTTCTTT.

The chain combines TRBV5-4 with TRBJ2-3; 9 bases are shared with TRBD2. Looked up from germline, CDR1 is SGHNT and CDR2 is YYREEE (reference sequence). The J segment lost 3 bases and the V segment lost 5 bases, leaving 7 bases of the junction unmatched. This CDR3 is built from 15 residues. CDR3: CASRYSGRGTDTQYF. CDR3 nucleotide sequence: TGTGCCAGCAGGTATAGCGGGAGAGGGACAGATACGCAGTATTTT.

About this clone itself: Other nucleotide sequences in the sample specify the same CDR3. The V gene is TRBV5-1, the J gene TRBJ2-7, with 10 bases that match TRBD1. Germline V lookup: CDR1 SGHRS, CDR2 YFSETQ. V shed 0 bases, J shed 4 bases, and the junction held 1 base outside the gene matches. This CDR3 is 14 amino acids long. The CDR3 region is CASSLGDRGYEQYF. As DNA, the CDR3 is TGCGCCAGCAGCTTGGGGGACAGGGGTTACGAGCAGTACTTC.

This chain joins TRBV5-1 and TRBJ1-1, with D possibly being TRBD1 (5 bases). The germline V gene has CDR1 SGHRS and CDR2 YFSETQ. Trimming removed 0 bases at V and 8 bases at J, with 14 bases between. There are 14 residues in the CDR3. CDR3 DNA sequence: TGCGCCAGCAGCTTGGGGGGGGGAAAGCGAGAAGCTTTCTTT. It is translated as CASSLGGGKREAFF.

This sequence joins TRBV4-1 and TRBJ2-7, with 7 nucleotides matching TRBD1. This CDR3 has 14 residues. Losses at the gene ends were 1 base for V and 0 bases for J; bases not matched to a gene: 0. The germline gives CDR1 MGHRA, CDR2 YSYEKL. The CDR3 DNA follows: TGCGCCAGCAGCCAAGGACAGGGCTCCTACGAGCAGTACTTC. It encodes CASSQGQGSYEQYF.

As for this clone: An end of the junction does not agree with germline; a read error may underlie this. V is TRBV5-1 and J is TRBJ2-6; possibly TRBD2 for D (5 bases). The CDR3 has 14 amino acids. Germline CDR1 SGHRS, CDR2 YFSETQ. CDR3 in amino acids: CASSLRGSENALTF. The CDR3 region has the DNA TGCGCCAGCAGCTTGCGAGGGAGTGAAAACGCCCTGACTTTC.

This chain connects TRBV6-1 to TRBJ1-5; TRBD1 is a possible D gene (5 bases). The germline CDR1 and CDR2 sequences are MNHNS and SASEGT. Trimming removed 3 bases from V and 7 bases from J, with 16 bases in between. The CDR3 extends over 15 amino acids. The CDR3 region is CASSEGVGGAQPQHF. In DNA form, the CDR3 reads TGTGCCAGCAGTGAGGGTGTGGGGGGTGCCCAGCCCCAGCATTTT.

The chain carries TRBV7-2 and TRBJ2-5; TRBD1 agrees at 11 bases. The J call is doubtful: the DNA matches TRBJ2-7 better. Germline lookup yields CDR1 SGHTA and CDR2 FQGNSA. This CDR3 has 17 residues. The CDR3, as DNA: TGTGCCAGCAGCTTAGCCCGGTGGGACAGGGGGTCCCACGAGCAGTACTTC. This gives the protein CASSLARWDRGSHEQYF.

CDR3 in amino acids: CASRPTSGAYEQYF. CDR3 in DNA: TGTGCCAGCAGGCCCACTAGCGGCGCCTACGAGCAGTACTTC. V and J are TRBV27 and TRBJ2-7; TRBD2 aligns across 8 bases. CDR1 and CDR2 (germline): MNHEY, SMNVEV (reference sequence). CDR3 length: 14 amino acids. After removal of 6 bases from V and 2 bases from J, the junction contained 6 bases not matched to a gene.

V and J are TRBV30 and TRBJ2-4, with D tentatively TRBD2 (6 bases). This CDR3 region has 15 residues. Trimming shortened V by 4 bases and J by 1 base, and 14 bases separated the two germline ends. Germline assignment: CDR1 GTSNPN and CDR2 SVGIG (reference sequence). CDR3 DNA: TGTGCCTGGAAGGAAACGGGAGAGGCCAAAAACATTCAGTACTTC. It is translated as CAWKETGEAKNIQYF.

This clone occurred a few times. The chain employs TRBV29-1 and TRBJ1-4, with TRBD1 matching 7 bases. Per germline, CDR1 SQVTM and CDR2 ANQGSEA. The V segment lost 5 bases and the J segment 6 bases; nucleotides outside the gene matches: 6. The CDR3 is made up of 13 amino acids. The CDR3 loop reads CSVLTGHDEKLFF. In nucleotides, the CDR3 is TGCAGCGTTTTGACAGGGCACGATGAAAAACTGTTTTTT.

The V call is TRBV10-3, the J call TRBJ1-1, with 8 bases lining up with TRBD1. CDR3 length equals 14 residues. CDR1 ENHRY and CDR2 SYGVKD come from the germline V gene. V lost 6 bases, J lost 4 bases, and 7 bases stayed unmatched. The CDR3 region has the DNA TGTGCCATCAGGAAGGGACAGGAGGCCACTGAAGCTTTCTTT. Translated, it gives CAIRKGQEATEAFF.

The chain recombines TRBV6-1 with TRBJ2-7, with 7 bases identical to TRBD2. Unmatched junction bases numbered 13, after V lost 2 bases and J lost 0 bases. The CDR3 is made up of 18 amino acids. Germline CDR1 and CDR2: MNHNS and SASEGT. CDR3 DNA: TGTGCCAGCAGTGAAACCCTAACCCAGCGGGATCGCTCCTACGAGCAGTACTTC. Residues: CASSETLTQRDRSYEQYF.

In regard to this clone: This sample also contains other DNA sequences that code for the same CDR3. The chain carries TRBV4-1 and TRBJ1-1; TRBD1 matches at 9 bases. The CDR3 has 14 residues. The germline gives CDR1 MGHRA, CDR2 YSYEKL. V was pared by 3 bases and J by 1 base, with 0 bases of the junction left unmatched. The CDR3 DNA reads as TGCGCCAGCAGCCAGGACAGGGGGAACACTGAAGCTTTCTTT. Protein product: CASSQDRGNTEAFF.

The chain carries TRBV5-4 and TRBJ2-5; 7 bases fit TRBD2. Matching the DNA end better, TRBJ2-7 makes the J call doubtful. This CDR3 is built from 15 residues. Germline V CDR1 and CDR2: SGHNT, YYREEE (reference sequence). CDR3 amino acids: CASSLSGTSSYEQYF. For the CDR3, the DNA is TGTGCCAGCAGCTTAAGCGGGACGAGCTCCTACGAGCAGTACTTC.

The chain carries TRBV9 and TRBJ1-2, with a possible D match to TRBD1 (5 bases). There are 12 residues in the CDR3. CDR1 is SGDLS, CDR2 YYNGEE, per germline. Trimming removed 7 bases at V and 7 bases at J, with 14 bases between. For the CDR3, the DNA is TGTGCCAGCCCGGGAGGGGAAGGTGGCTACACCTTC. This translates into CASPGGEGGYTF.

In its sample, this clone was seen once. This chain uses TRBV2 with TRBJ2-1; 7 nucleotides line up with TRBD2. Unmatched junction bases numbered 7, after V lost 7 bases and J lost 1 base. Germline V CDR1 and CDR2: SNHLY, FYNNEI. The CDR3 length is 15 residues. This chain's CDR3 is CASKYAGASYNEQFF. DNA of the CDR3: TGTGCCAGCAAGTATGCGGGAGCGTCCTACAATGAGCAGTTCTTC.

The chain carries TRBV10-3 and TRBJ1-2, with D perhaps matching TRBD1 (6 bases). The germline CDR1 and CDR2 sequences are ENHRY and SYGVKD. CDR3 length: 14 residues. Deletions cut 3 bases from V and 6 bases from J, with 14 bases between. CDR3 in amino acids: CAISDSGGGDGYTF. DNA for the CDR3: TGTGCCATCAGTGATTCGGGGGGGGGCGATGGCTACACCTTC.

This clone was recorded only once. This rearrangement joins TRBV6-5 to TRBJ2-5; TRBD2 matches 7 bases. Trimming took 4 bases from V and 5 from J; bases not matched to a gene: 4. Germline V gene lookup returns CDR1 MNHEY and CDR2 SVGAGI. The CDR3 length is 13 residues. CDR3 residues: CASSLGRVETQYF. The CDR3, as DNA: TGTGCCAGCAGTTTAGGGAGGGTTGAGACCCAGTACTTC.